A selection of T cell receptor beta chains follows, all from one sample in a study of metastatic and nonmetastatic thyroid tumors. TCRdb re-called clones via MiXCR from the PCR reads. The sample yields roughly 40,000 clones, about 18% seen once. Sequencing was performed on blood. The receptors originated from a male donor with papillary thyroid cancer or a benign thyroid nodule (not recorded which). Some clones in this sample may be carry-over from other donors' samples. Each CDR3 is given with its conserved first and last residue.

v_gene: TRBV3-1
j_gene: TRBJ2-6
CDR3aa: CASSKSYSGANVLTF

v_gene: TRBV11-2
j_gene: TRBJ2-7
CDR3aa: CASSLVTQGSLGEQYF

v_gene: TRBV7-8
j_gene: TRBJ2-2
CDR3aa: CASSSNRYAGANTGELFF

v_gene: TRBV30
j_gene: TRBJ1-5
CDR3aa: CAWNVNNQPQHF

v_gene: TRBV5-1
j_gene: TRBJ2-5
CDR3aa: CASSLTTGMRETQYF

v_gene: TRBV2
j_gene: TRBJ2-2
CDR3aa: CASSLAGGTGELFF

v_gene: TRBV10-3
j_gene: TRBJ2-4
CDR3aa: CAISAEGLAGGIQYF

v_gene: TRBV27
j_gene: TRBJ1-6
CDR3aa: CASSLGAQNSTLHF

v_gene: TRBV20-1
j_gene: TRBJ1-1
CDR3aa: CSSPRAQGRYTEAFF

v_gene: TRBV29-1
j_gene: TRBJ1-2
CDR3aa: CSVGDVGYGYTF

v_gene: TRBV2
j_gene: TRBJ1-1
CDR3aa: CAGGKRRDTEAFF

v_gene: TRBV6-1
j_gene: TRBJ1-1
CDR3aa: CASSEKENTEAFF

v_gene: TRBV9
j_gene: TRBJ2-1
CDR3aa: CASTRSGWAYSEQFF

v_gene: TRBV9
j_gene: TRBJ2-7
CDR3aa: CASSVGTSYEQYF

v_gene: TRBV7-6
j_gene: TRBJ2-7
CDR3aa: CASIPVAGATCEQYF

v_gene: TRBV6-2/TRBV6-3
j_gene: TRBJ2-1
CDR3aa: CASSYMGGGAFNEQFF

v_gene: TRBV7-9
j_gene: TRBJ2-5
CDR3aa: CASSLQSGKETQYF

v_gene: TRBV2
j_gene: TRBJ2-5
CDR3aa: CASSRQGETQYF

v_gene: TRBV6-1
j_gene: TRBJ2-7
CDR3aa: CASSEAMAGGYEQYF

v_gene: TRBV11-1
j_gene: TRBJ2-2
CDR3aa: CASSLAREYGELFF

v_gene: TRBV7-9
j_gene: TRBJ1-1
CDR3aa: CASSPTGDTEAFF

v_gene: TRBV20-1
j_gene: TRBJ1-2
CDR3aa: CSAEDANYGYTF

v_gene: TRBV12-3/TRBV12-4
j_gene: TRBJ2-7
CDR3aa: CASSYYRGGYQYF

v_gene: TRBV20-1
j_gene: TRBJ2-5
CDR3aa: CSAFTPPGHRTSGGPEETQYF

v_gene: TRBV3-1
j_gene: TRBJ2-3
CDR3aa: CASSPGQSTDTQYF

v_gene: TRBV11-2
j_gene: TRBJ2-1
CDR3aa: CASSSGLSHEQFF

v_gene: TRBV6-2/TRBV6-3
j_gene: TRBJ2-1
CDR3aa: CASRPHWSSYNEQFF

v_gene: TRBV5-6
j_gene: TRBJ1-1
CDR3aa: CASSWGSGSEAFF

v_gene: TRBV6-1
j_gene: TRBJ2-5
CDR3aa: CASSPLGGPQETQYF

v_gene: TRBV4-1
j_gene: TRBJ2-7
CDR3aa: CASSQVDRVEYEQYF

v_gene: TRBV7-9
j_gene: TRBJ1-2
CDR3aa: CASSLEGVVYGYTF

v_gene: TRBV7-2
j_gene: TRBJ2-5
CDR3aa: CASSLDSTTETQYF